The clone carrying this T cell receptor beta chain was counted once. Its antigen is unidentified. These data originate in a study of shared clonotypes between healthy human individuals. Study-wide results and caveats: It was the few donors that limited the genetic and exposure-history diversity represented.

CDR3 length: 14 residues. The protocol was immunoSEQ multiplex PCR, while the TCRdb copy is restricted to in-frame clones and leaves out a portion. This sample yields about 2.3 million clones, of which more than 80% are seen a single time; approximately 0.4% belongs to the top ten. The genes are TRBV1 and TRBJ2-7; the table calls TRBD2, which could not be checked here. TRBV1 is labeled a pseudogene. This clonotype was sampled from a man aged 18 to 29 in good health. Some clones in this sample may be carry-over from other donors' samples. Sequencing was carried out using naive CD4+ T cells from PBMCs. As to subset: CD45RA+ positively selected. The CDR3 sequence: CTSSQEMRDYEQYF. The CDR3 nucleotides read TGCACCAGCAGCCAAGAAATGCGGGATTACGAGCAGTACTTC.